These 13 T cell receptor beta chains originate from one sample sequenced in a study of OX40 agonist ivuxolimab in advanced cancers. TCRdb's table, derived via immunoSEQ multiplex PCR, lists solely in-frame clones and lacks some. This sample has more than 70,000 clones, with approximately 82% found just once. Sequenced here: CD4+ or CD8+ T cells sorted from blood, sampled in a trial of the OX40 agonist ivuxolimab. These TCRs come from an adult with an advanced solid tumor such as melanoma, head and neck, liver or kidney cancer.

This chain joins TRBV21-1 and TRBJ2-2; the table's D call, TRBD2, was not checked against the DNA. TRBV21-1 is tagged as a pseudogene. The CDR3 has 17 amino acids. For the CDR3, the DNA is TGTGCCAGCAGCAAAGCCAGACTAGCGGGAGACACCGGGGAGCTGTTTTTT. This translates into CASSKARLAGDTGELFF.

The chain couples TRBV4-3 to TRBJ1-2; D gene ambiguous. The CDR3 is 15 residues long. Germline assignment: CDR1 LGHNA and CDR2 YSLEER. V lost 0 bases, J lost 3 bases, and 11 bases lay in between. The CDR3 nucleotides are TGCGCCAGCAGCCAAGAGGGAGGTAGCTACTATGGCTACACCTTC. Its protein product is CASSQEGGSYYGYTF.

The chain is built from TRBV19 and TRBJ1-4, with 7 bases that match TRBD1. The trim removed 9 bases at V and 6 bases at J, leaving 7 bases unmatched. The V gene's germline CDR1 is LNHDA and CDR2 SQIVND (reference sequence). The CDR3 is 13 amino acids. CDR3 bases: TGTGCCAGCTCGGGACAGTACGATGAAAAACTGTTTTTT. Residues: CASSGQYDEKLFF. The variable domain in full, completed from reference TRBV19 and TRBJ1-4, reads DGGITQSPKYLFRKEGQNVTLSCEQNLNHDAMYWYRQDPGQGLRLIYYSQIVNDFQKGDIAEGYSVSREKKESFPLTVTSAQKNPTAFYLCASSGQYDEKLFFGSGTQLSVL.

The genes are TRBV11-3 and TRBJ2-5; 11 bases fit TRBD2. The CDR3 is made up of 16 amino acids. Germline V gene lookup returns CDR1 SGHNT and CDR2 YENEEA. Trimming took 1 base from V and 3 from J; bases not matched to a gene: 4. CDR3 residues: CASSLGGTSGEETQYF. CDR3 nucleotide sequence: TGTGCCAGCAGCTTAGGGGGGACTAGCGGAGAAGAGACCCAGTACTTC.

This chain connects TRBV6-6 to TRBJ1-5; the D gene is possibly TRBD1 (6 bases). Germline values: CDR1 MNHNY, CDR2 SVGAGI (reference sequence). This CDR3 is 14 amino acids long. Trimming cost V 2 bases and J 6 bases, with 11 bases left between them. The CDR3 DNA is TGTGCCAGCAGTTACGAACAGGGAGGTCAGCCCCAGCATTTT. It encodes CASSYEQGGQPQHF.

The V gene is TRBV5-1, the J gene TRBJ2-1; 7 bases agree with TRBD1. Germline assignment: CDR1 SGHRS and CDR2 YFSETQ. The CDR3 loop spans 15 amino acids. Losses at the gene ends were 0 bases for V and 6 bases for J; bases not matched to a gene: 6. The CDR3 DNA reads as TGCGCCAGCAGCTTGGTGCGGACAGGCGGCAATGAGCAGTTCTTC. Its translation is CASSLVRTGGNEQFF.

V gene TRBV6-1 combines with J gene TRBJ2-6; possibly TRBD2 for D (5 bases). Per the germline V gene, CDR1 is MNHNS and CDR2 is SASEGT. The ends were cut back, 2 bases at V and 2 bases at J, with 10 bases in the middle. The CDR3 runs to 16 residues. The CDR3 coding sequence is TGTGCCAGCAGTGAAATTACGGGAACTGGGGCCAACGTCCTGACTTTC. It encodes CASSEITGTGANVLTF.

The chain uses TRBV2 and TRBJ1-5; D is ambiguous. V lost 6 bases, J lost 7 bases, and 13 bases lay in between. Germline values: CDR1 SNHLY, CDR2 FYNNEI. This CDR3 has 13 residues. CDR3 coding DNA: TGTGCCAGCAGCGCCGAGGTGGACCAGCCCCAGCATTTT. Its translation is CASSAEVDQPQHF.

V and J are TRBV7-9 and TRBJ1-5; unclear D gene. This CDR3 is 13 amino acids long. V was trimmed by 3 bases and J by 5 bases, leaving 8 bases between them. Germline CDR1 and CDR2: SEHNR and FQNEAQ (reference sequence). CDR3 DNA sequence: TGTGCCAGCAGCTTCAATATAGATCAGCCCCAGCATTTT. Protein product: CASSFNIDQPQHF.

The chain recombines TRBV2 with TRBJ1-2; D not resolved. V shed 6 bases and J shed 4 bases, with 9 bases lying between them. The CDR3 contains 12 residues. Germline V gene lookup returns CDR1 SNHLY and CDR2 FYNNEI. For the CDR3, the DNA is TGTGCCAGCAGCGGTACACCCTATGGCTACACCTTC. It encodes CASSGTPYGYTF.

The rearrangement joins TRBV7-6 to TRBJ1-6; 8 bases match TRBD1. The CDR3 is made up of 15 amino acids. V was pared by 5 bases and J by 9 bases, with 9 bases of the junction left unmatched. CDR1 and CDR2 from the germline V gene are SGHVS and FNYEAQ. The CDR3 sequence: CASSAATGVGSPLHF. In DNA form, the CDR3 reads TGTGCCAGCAGCGCGGCGACAGGGGTGGGTTCACCCCTCCACTTT.

CDR3 DNA sequence: TGTGCCAGCAGTACACAGGGGATACATGAAAAACTGTTTTTT. Translated, it gives CASSTQGIHEKLFF. V usage is TRBV28 and J usage is TRBJ1-4; TRBD1 matches 7 bases. The junction had 6 bases not matched to a gene; V was cut back by 5 bases and J by 6 bases. CDR1 is MDHEN, CDR2 SYDVKM, per germline. The CDR3 is made up of 14 amino acids.

V usage is TRBV25-1 and J usage is TRBJ1-1; D is unclear. CDR3 length: 13 residues. V lost 6 bases, J lost 3 bases, and 11 bases lay in between. From germline, CDR1 is MGHDK and CDR2 SYGVNS. For the CDR3, the DNA is TGTGCCAGCAGCGGTCTAGGTTACACTGAAGCTTTCTTT. As protein: CASSGLGYTEAFF.